These 13 T cell receptor beta chains originate from one sample sequenced in a study of blood T cell repertoires in COVID-19. The table came from immunoSEQ multiplex PCR; TCRdb's copy has only in-frame clones and leaves some out. The sample consists of around 100,000 clones, over 85% of them appearing once. The specimen sequenced was peripheral blood. The receptors derive from a woman aged 80 or over in a cohort sampled during active COVID-19.

This clone has a single count. The chain couples TRBV4-1 to TRBJ2-7, with no clear D. This CDR3 spans 15 amino acids. Trimming left V 1 base short and J 1 base short, with 11 bases between. Germline CDR1 reads MGHRA; CDR2 reads YSYEKL. The DNA for the CDR3 is TGCGCCAGCAGCCAAGGAGGCGGTGAATCCTACGAGCAGTACTTC. Its translation is CASSQGGGESYEQYF.

The V call is TRBV28, the J call TRBJ2-3, with TRBD2 matching 11 bases. V dropped 8 bases and J dropped 2; count of bases not matched to a gene: 3. The CDR3 is 14 amino acids. CDR1 and CDR2 from the germline V gene are MDHEN and SYDVKM. The CDR3 nucleotides read TGTGCCAGCGGGACTAGCGGTCTCACAGATACGCAGTATTTT. Translating gives CASGTSGLTDTQYF.

The table lists this clone with a count of one. This chain connects TRBV5-8 to TRBJ2-5; D perhaps matches TRBD1 (6 bases). V lost 5 bases and J 1 base, leaving 9 bases between the germline ends. Germline V gives CDR1 SGHTS, CDR2 YDEGEE. The CDR3 contains 13 residues. CDR3 DNA sequence: TGTGCCAGCAGAGGGGGTTCCCAAGAGACCCAGTACTTC. It encodes CASRGGSQETQYF.

This chain links TRBV19 with TRBJ2-7; possible D gene TRBD1, 5 bases. From germline, CDR1 is LNHDA and CDR2 SQIVND (reference sequence). CDR3 size: 17 residues. V lost 4 bases and J lost 1, with 20 bases in between. CDR3 DNA: TGTGCCAGTAGTAACCCAACAGGCCTCAGACAATCCTACGAGCAGTACTTC. The encoded protein is CASSNPTGLRQSYEQYF.

The sample holds one count of this clone. Other nucleotide sequences in the sample specify the same CDR3. The chain uses TRBV28 and TRBJ1-2; D unresolved. CDR1 MDHEN and CDR2 SYDVKM come from the germline V gene. CDR3 size: 13 residues. The V end was cut by 3 bases, the J end by 3 bases, with 8 bases between. CDR3 amino acids: CASSFHPDYGYTF. CDR3 DNA: TGTGCCAGCAGTTTCCATCCGGACTATGGCTACACCTTC.

This clone appeared a single time. V is TRBV5-1 and J is TRBJ2-1; perhaps TRBD2 as D (6 bases). V was pared by 2 bases and J by 8 bases, with 17 bases between. Germline CDR1 and CDR2: SGHRS and YFSETQ. CDR3 length equals 15 residues. The CDR3 DNA reads TGCGCCAGCAGCTTACGACGGGAGCAGGGTGATGAGCAGTTCTTC. This translates into CASSLRREQGDEQFF.

V gene TRBV11-2 combines with J gene TRBJ1-1; no firm D call. Per germline, CDR1 SGHAT and CDR2 FQNNGV. V gave up 2 bases and J gave up 3 bases, with 10 bases separating them. The CDR3 is 14 amino acids. Written as DNA, the CDR3 is TGTGCCAGCAGCTTATTCCCGGGTTACACTGAAGCTTTCTTT. This sequence encodes CASSLFPGYTEAFF.

The rearrangement links TRBV4-1 to TRBJ1-2, with a weak D call TRBD1 (5 bases). Trimming left V 0 bases short and J 4 bases short, with 15 bases between. Germline V gene sequence: CDR1 MGHRA, CDR2 YSYEKL. The CDR3 length is 16 residues. CDR3 in amino acids: CASSQDPPGTSYGYTF. The CDR3, as DNA: TGCGCCAGCAGCCAAGACCCACCAGGGACTTCCTATGGCTACACCTTC.

The chain is built from TRBV5-1 and TRBJ1-5, with a weak D call TRBD1 (5 bases). This CDR3 is built from 14 residues. CDR1 and CDR2 (germline): SGHRS, YFSETQ. Trimming pared 1 base from V and 5 bases from J, leaving 10 bases between. CDR3 loop: CASSLRGGDQPQHF. In nucleotides, the CDR3 is TGCGCCAGCAGCTTGAGGGGAGGGGATCAGCCCCAGCATTTT.

CDR3 amino acids: CASRLGSSYEQYF. The CDR3 DNA reads as TGTGCCAGCAGGCTGGGGAGCTCCTACGAGCAGTACTTC. The V call is TRBV27, the J call TRBJ2-7, with D perhaps TRBD2 (5 bases). Germline V lookup: CDR1 MNHEY, CDR2 SMNVEV (reference sequence). The CDR3 is 13 amino acids. With 6 bases removed from V and 0 bases from J, the gap between germline ends came to 9 bases.

The chain uses TRBV2 and TRBJ2-1; D might be TRBD1 (6 bases). The V end was cut by 3 bases, the J end by 0 bases, with 9 bases between. Germline CDR1 is SNHLY and CDR2 is FYNNEI. This CDR3 spans 15 amino acids. In nucleotides, the CDR3 is TGTGCCAGCAGTGAGACAGGAGTCTCCTACAATGAGCAGTTCTTC. Translated: CASSETGVSYNEQFF.

The chain employs TRBV6-5 and TRBJ2-1, with TRBD2 matching over 12 bases. Germline V gene lookup returns CDR1 MNHEY and CDR2 SVGAGI. V trimming: 6 bases; J trimming: 7 bases; junction bases outside the gene matches: 7. This CDR3 comprises 15 residues. The CDR3, as DNA: TGTGCCAGCAGCATCGGGACTAGCGGGCGGAATGAGCAGTTCTTC. It codes for CASSIGTSGRNEQFF.

The V call is TRBV19, the J call TRBJ1-3; perhaps TRBD1 as D (6 bases). The CDR3 is 13 amino acids. Germline loops: CDR1 LNHDA, CDR2 SQIVND (reference sequence). The germline V and J ends were trimmed by 5 bases and 4 bases, with 9 bases remaining between them. CDR3 nucleotides: TGTGCCAGTAGTTTTACAGGGGGAAACACCATATATTTT. Its protein is CASSFTGGNTIYF.